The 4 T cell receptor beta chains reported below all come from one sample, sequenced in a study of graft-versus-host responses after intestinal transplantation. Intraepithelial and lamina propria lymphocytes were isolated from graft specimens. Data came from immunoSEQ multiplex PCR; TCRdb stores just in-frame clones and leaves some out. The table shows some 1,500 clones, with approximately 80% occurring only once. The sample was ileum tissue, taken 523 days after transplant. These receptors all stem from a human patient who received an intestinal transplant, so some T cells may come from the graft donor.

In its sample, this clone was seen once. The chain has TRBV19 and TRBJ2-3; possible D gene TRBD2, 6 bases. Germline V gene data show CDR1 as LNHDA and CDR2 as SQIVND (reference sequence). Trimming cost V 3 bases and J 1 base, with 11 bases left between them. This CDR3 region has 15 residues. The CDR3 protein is CASSIRDSRTDTQYF. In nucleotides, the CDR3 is TGTGCCAGTAGTATCCGGGACTCACGCACAGATACGCAGTATTTT. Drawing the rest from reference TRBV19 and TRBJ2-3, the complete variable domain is DGGITQSPKYLFRKEGQNVTLSCEQNLNHDAMYWYRQDPGQGLRLIYYSQIVNDFQKGDIAEGYSVSREKKESFPLTVTSAQKNPTAFYLCASSIRDSRTDTQYFGPGTRLTVL.

DNA of the CDR3: TGTGCCAGCAGCTTAGTAACGGGAGCTTACAATGAGCAGTTCTTC. Its protein product is CASSLVTGAYNEQFF. V gene TRBV11-3 combines with J gene TRBJ2-1, with D perhaps matching TRBD2 (6 bases). The germline gives CDR1 SGHNT, CDR2 YENEEA. This CDR3 contains 15 residues. Trimming cost V 1 base and J 4 bases, with 11 bases left between them.

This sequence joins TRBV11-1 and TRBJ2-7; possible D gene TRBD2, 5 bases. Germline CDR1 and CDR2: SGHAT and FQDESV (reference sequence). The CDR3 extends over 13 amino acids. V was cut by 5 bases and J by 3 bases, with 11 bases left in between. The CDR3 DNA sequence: TGTGCCAGCAGCCCGTCCCGGGGCTACGAGCAGTACTTC. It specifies CASSPSRGYEQYF.

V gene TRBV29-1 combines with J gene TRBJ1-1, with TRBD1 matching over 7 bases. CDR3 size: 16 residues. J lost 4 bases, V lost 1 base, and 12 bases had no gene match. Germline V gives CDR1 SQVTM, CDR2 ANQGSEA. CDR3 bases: TGCAGCGTTGAAGTAAGGGGGCGAGGAATGAGCACTGAAGCTTTCTTT. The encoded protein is CSVEVRGRGMSTEAFF.